This T cell receptor beta chain emerged from a study of cytomegalovirus exposure and HLA in healthy donors (dated by TCRdb to the late 2010s). Study-level background: An earlier analysis of approximately 640 of the donors reported roughly 270 Gb of sequence data and 117 million unique TCR beta sequences from about 179 million T cells. An early release that covered roughly 600 HLA-typed donors contained approximately 300 gigabases of sequencing data and 65 million to 100 million unique TCR sequences. Of the approximately 400 genotyped donors, approximately 81% were placed in the genetic ancestry cluster associated with self-reported Caucasian donors. The study aimed to test whether signatures of past pathogen exposure could be identified by cataloging public T cell receptors. The study profiled the T cell repertoires of hundreds of subjects by immunosequencing and related them to cytomegalovirus serostatus. In addition to the first cohort of 650 to 800 subjects, a separate validation cohort of 130 or so different subjects was used. To predict cytomegalovirus infection status, the study brought together high-throughput TCR immunosequencing, statistical association of individual TCRs with disease status, and machine learning. To study patterns of TCR occurrence, a later analysis re-analyzed previously published TCR beta repertoires from under 750 donors and added high-resolution HLA genotyping. Rather than drawing on any new phenotypic data, the later analysis identified candidate immune exposures from TCR beta sequences and the way those sequences occurred across donors. In an earlier analysis of 587 of the donors, high-throughput TCR beta sequencing was used to judge whether each TCR beta V gene segment behaved as functional or pseudogenic. Donor age, sex, ethnicity and CMV serostatus were collected together with the repertoire data. A later genetic analysis used genome-wide SNP genotypes for 398 of the 666 donors, treating that subset as a discovery cohort. Every repertoire in the discovery cohort had been generated on one and the same sequencing platform. HLA typing included class I and class II loci at four-digit resolution. The number of donors typed differed by locus, with 629-630 for A, B, C, DRB1 and DQB1, around 560 for DQA1, under 610 for DPA1, and approximately 470 for DPB1. Roughly 5 DR-DQ haplotypes were treated as single units for association and clustering because of strong linkage in the cohort. Across 398 genotyped donors of the cohort, an average of about 240,000 unique TCR beta nucleotide sequences per donor were sequenced, and about a sixth of those sequences were non-productive. General study outcomes and caveats: In a later analysis, most CMV-associated TCR beta chains were found to appear HLA-restricted, with HLA associations seemingly driven largely by CMV exposure. Most TCR sequences were seen in very few donors, while some public TCRs were found in many individuals. Strong co-occurrence of HLA alleles, especially DR and DQ, made assigning TCR associations to individual alleles difficult. For the cohort, immune exposure information was limited to CMV serostatus. A cluster of highly shared sequence variants was judged likely to be a technical artifact of the sequencing pipeline. In an earlier analysis of approximately 590 of the donors, most TCR beta V segments appeared in productive rearrangements about 90% or about 30% of the time, broadly matching IMGT annotations. In vitro tests confirmed that a few of the cytomegalovirus-associated TCR beta chains recognize cytomegalovirus antigens. Specific HLA alleles were associated with 18,000 or so TCR beta sequences at a false discovery rate of 0.05 in a later analysis. Presence/absence analyses assumed roughly uniform sequencing depth across donors, an assumption that may not hold. Cytomegalovirus status was reported to be diagnosed by the classifier with high specificity and sensitivity in both the original and validation cohorts. It was suggested by the authors that the approach could potentially be generalized to other disease states and immunological phenotypes. According to a later analysis, parvovirus B19, influenza, CMV and Epstein-Barr virus appeared linked to several top co-occurrence clusters. According to a later analysis, TCR association rates differed among HLA loci, with DRB1 alleles showing the most associated TCRs and HLA-C alleles showing the fewest. In a later analysis, HLA-associated TCR beta chains showed more clonal expansion and lower generation probabilities than non-associated chains that were equally common. Because the 87-base-pair reads could not distinguish some IMGT-functional V segments, including TRBV6-2 and TRBV6-3, those segments were excluded. Compared with the approximately 670-donor mean, donors in an Asian-associated ancestry cluster had fewer N-insertions in productive TCRs, according to a later genetic analysis. A later genetic analysis associated a missense DCLRE1C variant with V-gene and J-gene trimming of TCR beta chains, and an independent cohort replicated the association. Because HLA typing was unavailable for some donors at each locus, only the typed subset was used in association tests. A further reported finding was that TCR beta sequences accurately predicted the HLA-A and HLA-B alleles for most subjects in the first cohort. The cohort was sequenced for TCR beta chains only, and without alpha or paired-chain data the features that could be detected were limited. The study gave a list of some 150 TCR beta chains associated with cytomegalovirus. Because counts were too low, fewer than 20 rarely observed V segments, including chromosome 9 orphons, were excluded from the earlier analysis of around 640 of the donors. Linkage disequilibrium might explain the correlated functional status among segregating V segments, but an unknown experimental factor could not be ruled out.

From its cysteine to its phenylalanine, the CDR3 spans 16 amino acids. Of the read, only the CDR3 DNA is kept; its 48 bases are in frame from base 1. From V the trimming removes 0 bases and from J it removes 2 bases, while the gene matches leave 2 bases of the junction unaccounted for. Reading the germline V gene (reference sequence) gives CDR1 PRHDT and CDR2 FYEKMQ. In total, approximately 690 healthy bone marrow donors made up the cohort. At the time of sampling, every cohort member was nominally healthy, though immune exposures that went unrecorded were likely present. The donor tested CMV seronegative and was one of the 352 seronegative cohort members. Every donor gave a peripheral blood sample, and the peripheral blood mononuclear cells from that sample were used for TCR beta sequencing. Genomic DNA extraction from the blood cell samples was performed with the Qiagen DNeasy Blood Extraction Kit.

As for this clone: Its specific antigen is unknown. No much larger clonotype is one base removed from it; base qualities were not supplied.

Library preparation employed the immunoSEQ multiplex PCR assay. For the multiplex PCR, a mixture combining 60 forward primers for TCR Vbeta segments and 13 reverse primers for TCR Jbeta segments was used. The CDR3 region of rearranged TCR beta genes was amplified from genomic DNA by a multiplex PCR assay. Amplified TCR beta libraries were sequenced as 87-base-pair reads on the Illumina HiSeq System. The study's own analysis went as follows. A later analysis tallied around 87 million unique TCR beta chains across the 600 to 700 repertoires, and around 10 million of those chains were shared by two or more donors. Raw reads were error-corrected and collapsed into unique sequences by a nearest-neighbor algorithm in which closely related sequences were merged to remove PCR and sequencing errors. Alignment of CDR3 sequences to IMGT reference sequences was used to assign V, D and J gene segments. For a sequence to be retained, a match of at least six nucleotides to both a V gene segment and a J gene segment was required. A rearrangement counted as productive if the CDR3 had no stop codons and remained in frame with V and J, and every other rearrangement counted as non-productive. Following IMGT convention, CDR3 was defined as the stretch from the second conserved V-encoded cysteine to the conserved J-encoded phenylalanine. In an earlier analysis of 550 to 650 of the donors, sequences lacking an unambiguous match to a single V gene segment were excluded. An earlier analysis of a few hundred of the donors called V segments functional above 56.7% productive rearrangements and segregating when the between-donor standard deviation exceeded 5%. A statistical classification framework was built for diagnosing cytomegalovirus status from the catalog of TCR beta chain sequences. A later analysis assigned V and J genes by comparing TCR nucleotide sequences with IMGT/GENE-DB human TR gene sequences. Using the TCRdist pipeline, a later analysis assigned CDR3 sequences along with most-parsimonious VDJ recombination scenarios. A later analysis defined each TCR beta chain by its CDR3 amino acid sequence plus V-gene family, and excluded reads lacking a unique V-gene family. To address suspected cross-contamination and a sequencing artifact, a later analysis removed approximately 600 highly shared, low-generation-probability nucleotide sequences. In a later analysis, a clonal expansion index was calculated for each public chain from normalized within-repertoire ranks of inferred template counts. In a later analysis, generation probabilities were computed with a VDJ recombination model fitted to out-of-frame rearrangements, and the resulting probabilities were checked against IGoR. In a later analysis, hypergeometric tests were used to score TCR-TCR, TCR-HLA and TCR-CMV co-occurrence, with a repertoire-size bias correction applied to TCR pairs. To estimate false discovery rates, a later analysis permuted the HLA or CMV assignments 20 times. In a later analysis, co-occurring TCRs were grouped using DBSCAN, and TCRdist sequence similarity was added for clustering within HLA-allele-positive subsets. Repertoires with fewer than 30,000 or more than 120,000 public chains were left out of co-occurrence clustering, as were four to six repertoires with anomalous nucleotide sharing. Held by TCRdb, this immuneACCESS table contains in-frame sequences only and omits some clones. Under half of the omission traces to an unresolved V gene where checked; the cause of the rest is unknown. Clone size and V and J calls were adopted from that table, with D and trimming inferred from the DNA. The sample table lists 98,000 or so clones, approximately 80% of them with a count of one. Together, the top ten hold roughly 1.8% of the sample.

The chain is encoded by TRBV13 joined to TRBJ2-2; 8 junctional bases match TRBD2. Sequences were obtained from PBMCs. The source is a middle-aged woman in good health and CMV-seronegative. The nucleotides read TGTGCCAGCAGCTTAGGACTAGCGGTAAACACCGGGGAGCTGTTTTTT. The translation is CASSLGLAVNTGELFF.